This T cell receptor (beta chain) was identified in a study of blood T cell repertoires in COVID-19 (dated by TCRdb to about 2020). For the wider study: The collaborator samples originated in the United States, Italy and Spain and spanned the acute and convalescent phases of COVID-19. Samples came from the ongoing ImmuneRACE study (first 160 participants) plus 1,254 subjects from 6 global collaborators. The repertoires were released in a freely available public database intended as a resource for research on the immune response to SARS-CoV-2. The material from the prospective study consisted of cDNA or gDNA derived from T cells, B-cell-depleted T cells, or PBMCs. The dataset comprised deeply sampled blood TCRbeta repertoires from subjects exposed to, actively infected with, or recovered from COVID-19. Where HLA class I and class II types were available, the types were taken from metadata supplied by the sample provider, not from assay-based typing. Nearly every sample came with metadata listing a de-identified subject ID, COVID-19 status, age in years and sex.

With regard to this clone: There is no known antigen for this receptor. No qualities accompany the bases; no much larger clone lies one base away.

Points the paper makes about the study in general: The quantity of clinical and demographic metadata differed by source and by participant and was supplied without curation.

The germline V gene sets CDR1 to SGHTA and CDR2 to FQGNSA. V is cut by 6 bases and J by 9 bases, and the space between the germline ends is 12 bases. Measured from the cysteine to the phenylalanine, the CDR3 is 12 residues long. Solely the CDR3 DNA is kept, with 36 bases framed from the first base. Whole blood was collected in K2EDTA tubes by collaborating institutions according to the institutions' own protocols. For TCRbeta analysis, collaborators shipped samples in one of three forms: frozen whole blood, isolated PBMCs, or DNA extracted from either of those sample types. TCRbeta CDR3 regions were amplified from genomic DNA using the immunoSEQ Assay, a bias-controlled multiplex PCR. The authors' analysis ran thus. Within the assay, amplification of reference gene primers was used to estimate how many nucleated cells each sample contained. To quantify the absolute abundance of each unique TCRbeta CDR3 rearrangement, sequence reads were collapsed and filtered. For each sample, productive Simpson clonality was calculated as the square root of Simpson's diversity index across productive rearrangements. The clones in this table, taken by TCRdb from immuneACCESS, are in-frame only. Not every clone is retained; where verified, under half of the shortfall comes from an unresolved V gene, and the cause of the rest is unknown. The V and J calls and the clone size are those of that table, but D and trimming were determined from the DNA. This sample lists 87,000 or so clones; about 90% were detected once. The ten largest clones represent approximately 12% of the sample.

The TCR was taken from a man at least 80 years old with acute or convalescent COVID-19. This sequence uses TRBV7-2 and TRBJ2-1; the D gene cannot be resolved reliably. Sequences were obtained from peripheral blood. The nucleotide sequence reads as follows: TGTGCCAGCAGAATGAGAGTTGGTGAGCAGTTCTTC. This codes for CASRMRVGEQFF.